This T cell receptor beta chain was identified in a study of T-cell reconstitution after alpha-beta-depleted transplantation in children. This clonotype showed up just a few times. TCRbeta library construction was performed incorporating unique molecular identifiers. Using its own MiXCR run on the PCR reads, TCRdb lists one record per CDR3 protein. Here the sample spans hundreds of thousands of distinct CDR3 sequences, around 16% being singletons. This receptor was identified in a human donor who donated a stem cell graft to a child with acute myeloid leukemia. The sequenced sample was PBMCs from the stem cell graft donor, obtained from the stem cell graft.

CDR3 nucleotide sequence: TGCAGCCCTCTAAGCGGGGGGATAGATACGCAGTATTTT. Its translation is CSPLSGGIDTQYF. V gene TRBV20-1 combines with J gene TRBJ2-3; 9 bases line up with TRBD2. Germline CDR1 DFQATT, CDR2 SNEGSKA (reference sequence). CDR3 size: 13 residues.